Sequencing of this T cell receptor beta chain was carried out in a study of OX40 agonist ivuxolimab in advanced cancers. Overall study results and limits: Determination of antigen specificity was not performed for the expanded peripheral T cells.

A remark on this clone: Its antigen is as yet unknown.

The protocol was immunoSEQ multiplex PCR, while the TCRdb copy is restricted to in-frame clones and leaves out a portion. This table holds 60,000 to 70,000 clones, around nine tenths found once. The junction had 7 bases not matched to a gene; V was cut back by 3 bases and J by 6 bases. Per the germline V gene, CDR1 is MNHEY and CDR2 is SMNVEV (reference sequence). CDR3 length: 14 amino acids. The material sequenced was CD4+ or CD8+ T cells sorted from blood, taken in a trial of the OX40 agonist ivuxolimab. This clonotype originated in an adult with an advanced solid tumor such as melanoma, head and neck, liver or kidney cancer. The chain employs TRBV27 and TRBJ2-7, with 8 positions matching TRBD2. CDR3 amino acids: CASSLGGLAAEQYF. DNA of the CDR3: TGTGCCAGCAGTTTGGGAGGACTAGCTGCCGAGCAGTACTTC.